A selection of T cell receptor beta chains follows, all from one sample in a study of blood T cell repertoires in COVID-19. Using immunoSEQ multiplex PCR, the repertoire was profiled, and TCRdb retains in-frame clones only, with some absent. This sample has some 290,000 clones, with under 90% found just once. Sequences were obtained from peripheral blood. The receptors stem from a woman in her twenties or thirties with COVID-19, enrolled during active disease. Both conserved end residues are part of each CDR3. Fields, in order: V gene, D gene, J gene, clone size, CDR3 protein, CDR3 DNA. A D gene is named only where the DNA matches it firmly. Rows may omit the clone size; those that give it use once, few, many or a size class.

TRBV19	NA	TRBJ2-1	NA	CASSEGDWNEQFF	TGTGCCAGTAGTGAAGGGGACTGGAATGAGCAGTTCTTC
TRBV18	TRBD2	TRBJ2-7	NA	CASSQSASGSEQYF	TGTGCCAGCTCTCAATCGGCTAGCGGGAGTGAGCAGTACTTC
TRBV19	NA	TRBJ1-1	NA	CASSSNGMNTEAFF	TGTGCCAGTAGTTCGAACGGGATGAACACTGAAGCTTTCTTT
TRBV3-1/TRBV3-2	NA	TRBJ2-1	NA	CASSQGRTSYDEQFF	TGTGCCAGCAGCCAAGGGCGAACTAGTTACGATGAGCAGTTCTTC
TRBV19	NA	TRBJ2-7	NA	CASSRSPLPYEQYF	TGTGCCAGTAGTCGGAGTCCCCTTCCCTACGAGCAGTACTTC
TRBV7-6	TRBD2	TRBJ2-1	NA	CASSPRLAATYNEQFF	TGTGCCAGCAGCCCGAGACTAGCGGCAACCTACAATGAGCAGTTCTTC
TRBV4-1	TRBD2	TRBJ2-1	NA	CASSPQWAGGSYNEQFF	TGCGCCAGCAGCCCCCAATGGGCGGGAGGCTCCTACAATGAGCAGTTCTTC
TRBV3-1/TRBV3-2	TRBD2	TRBJ2-3	few	CASSLLLAGASDTQYF	TGTGCCAGCAGCCTCCTACTAGCGGGAGCGTCAGATACGCAGTATTTT
TRBV7-6	NA	TRBJ2-1	once	CASSLALTKSEQFF	TGTGCCAGCAGCTTAGCCCTGACTAAGAGTGAGCAGTTCTTC
TRBV10-2	TRBD2	TRBJ2-6	NA	CASSELAGWSVSGANVLTF	TGCGCCAGCAGTGAACTAGCGGGATGGTCGGTCTCTGGGGCCAACGTCCTGACTTTC
TRBV5-1	NA	TRBJ1-1	NA	CASHPQGNTEAFF	TGCGCCAGCCACCCGCAGGGAAACACTGAAGCTTTCTTT
TRBV25-1	TRBD1	TRBJ1-1	NA	CASSATWRDRGPEAFF	TGTGCCAGCAGTGCAACCTGGCGGGACAGGGGGCCTGAAGCTTTCTTT
TRBV6-4	TRBD1	TRBJ1-5	NA	CASSAETGGQPQHF	TGTGCCAGCAGTGCGGAGACAGGGGGTCAGCCCCAGCATTTT
TRBV28	NA	TRBJ1-2	NA	CASTPGGSGYGYTF	TGTGCCAGCACCCCTGGAGGGTCTGGCTATGGCTACACCTTC
TRBV30	NA	TRBJ1-5	NA	CAWAGGAKGQPQHF	TGTGCCTGGGCTGGGGGGGCTAAAGGTCAGCCCCAGCATTTT
TRBV14	TRBD1	TRBJ1-6	NA	CASSQRTGGTPLHF	TGTGCCAGCAGCCAACGGACAGGGGGTACACCCCTCCACTTT
TRBV27	TRBD2	TRBJ2-7	NA	CASSFLSGRAYEQYF	TGTGCCAGCAGTTTTTTGAGCGGGAGGGCCTACGAGCAGTACTTC
TRBV7-8	TRBD1	TRBJ1-4	NA	CASSGLQGELFF	TGTGCCAGCAGCGGATTACAGGGGGAACTGTTTTTT